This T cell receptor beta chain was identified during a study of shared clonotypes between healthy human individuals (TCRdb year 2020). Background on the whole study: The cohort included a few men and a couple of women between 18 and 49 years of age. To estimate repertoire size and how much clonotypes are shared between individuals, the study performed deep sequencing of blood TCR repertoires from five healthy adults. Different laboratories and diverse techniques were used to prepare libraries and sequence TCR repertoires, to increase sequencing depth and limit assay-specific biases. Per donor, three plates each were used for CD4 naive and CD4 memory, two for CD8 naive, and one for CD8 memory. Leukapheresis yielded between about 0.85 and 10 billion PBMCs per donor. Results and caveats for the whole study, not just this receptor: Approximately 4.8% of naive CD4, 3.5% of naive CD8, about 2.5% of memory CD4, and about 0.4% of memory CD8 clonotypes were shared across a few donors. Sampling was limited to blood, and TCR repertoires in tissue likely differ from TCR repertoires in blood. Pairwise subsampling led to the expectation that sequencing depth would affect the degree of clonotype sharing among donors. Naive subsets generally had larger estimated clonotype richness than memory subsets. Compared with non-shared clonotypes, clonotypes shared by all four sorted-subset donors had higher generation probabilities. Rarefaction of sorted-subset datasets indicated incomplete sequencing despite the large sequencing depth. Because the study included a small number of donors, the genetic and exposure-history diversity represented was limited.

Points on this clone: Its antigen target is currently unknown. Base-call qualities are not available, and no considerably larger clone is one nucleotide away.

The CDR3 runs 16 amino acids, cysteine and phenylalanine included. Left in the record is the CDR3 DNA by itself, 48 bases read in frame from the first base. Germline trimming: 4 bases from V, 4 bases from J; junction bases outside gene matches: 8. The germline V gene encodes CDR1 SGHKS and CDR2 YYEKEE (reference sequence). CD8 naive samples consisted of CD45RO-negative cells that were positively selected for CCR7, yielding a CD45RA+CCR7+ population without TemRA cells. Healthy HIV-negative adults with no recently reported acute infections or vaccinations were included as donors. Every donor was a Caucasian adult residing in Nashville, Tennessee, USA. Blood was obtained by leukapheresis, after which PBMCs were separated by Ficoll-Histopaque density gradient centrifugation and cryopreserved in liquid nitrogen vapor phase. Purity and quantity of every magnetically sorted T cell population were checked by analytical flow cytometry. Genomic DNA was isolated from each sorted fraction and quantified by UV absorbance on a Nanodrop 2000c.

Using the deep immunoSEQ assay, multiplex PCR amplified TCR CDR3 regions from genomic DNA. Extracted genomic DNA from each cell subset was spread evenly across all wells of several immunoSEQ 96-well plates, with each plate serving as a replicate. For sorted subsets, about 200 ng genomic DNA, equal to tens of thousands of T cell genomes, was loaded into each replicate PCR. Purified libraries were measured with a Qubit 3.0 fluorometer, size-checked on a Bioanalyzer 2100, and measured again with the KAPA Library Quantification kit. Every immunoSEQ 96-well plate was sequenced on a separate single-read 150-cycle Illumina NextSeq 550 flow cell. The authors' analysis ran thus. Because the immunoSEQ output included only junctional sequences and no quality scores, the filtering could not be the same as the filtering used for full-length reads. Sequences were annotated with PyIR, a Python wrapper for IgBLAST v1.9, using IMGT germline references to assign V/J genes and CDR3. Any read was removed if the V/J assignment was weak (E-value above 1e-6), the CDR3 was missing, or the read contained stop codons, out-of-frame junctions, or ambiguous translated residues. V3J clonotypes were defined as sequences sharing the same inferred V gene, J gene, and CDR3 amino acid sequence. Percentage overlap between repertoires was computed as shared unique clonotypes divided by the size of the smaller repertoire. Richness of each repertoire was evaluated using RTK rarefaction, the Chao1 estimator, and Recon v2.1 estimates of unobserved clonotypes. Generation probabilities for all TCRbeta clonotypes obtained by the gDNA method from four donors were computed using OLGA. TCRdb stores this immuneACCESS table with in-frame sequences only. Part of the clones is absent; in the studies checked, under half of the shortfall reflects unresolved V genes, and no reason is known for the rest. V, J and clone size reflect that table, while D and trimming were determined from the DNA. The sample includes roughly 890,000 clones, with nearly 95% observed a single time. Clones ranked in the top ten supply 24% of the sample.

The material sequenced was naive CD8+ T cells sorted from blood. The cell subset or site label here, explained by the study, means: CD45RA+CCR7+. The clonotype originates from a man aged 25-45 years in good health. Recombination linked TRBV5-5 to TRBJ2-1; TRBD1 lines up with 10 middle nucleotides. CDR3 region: CASSPGLGQGYNEQFF. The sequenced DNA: TGTGCCAGCAGCCCTGGCCTGGGACAGGGGTACAATGAGCAGTTCTTC.